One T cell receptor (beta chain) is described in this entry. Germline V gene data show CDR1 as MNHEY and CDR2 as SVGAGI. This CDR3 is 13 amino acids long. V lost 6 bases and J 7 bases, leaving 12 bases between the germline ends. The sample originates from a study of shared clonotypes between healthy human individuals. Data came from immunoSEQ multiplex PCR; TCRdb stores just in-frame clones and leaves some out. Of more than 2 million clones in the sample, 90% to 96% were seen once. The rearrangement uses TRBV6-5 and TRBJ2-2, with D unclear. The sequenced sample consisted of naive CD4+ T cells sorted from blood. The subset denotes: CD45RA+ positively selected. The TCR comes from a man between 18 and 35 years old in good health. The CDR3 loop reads CASSSMDGGELFF. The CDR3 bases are TGTGCCAGCAGCTCAATGGACGGCGGGGAGCTGTTTTTT.